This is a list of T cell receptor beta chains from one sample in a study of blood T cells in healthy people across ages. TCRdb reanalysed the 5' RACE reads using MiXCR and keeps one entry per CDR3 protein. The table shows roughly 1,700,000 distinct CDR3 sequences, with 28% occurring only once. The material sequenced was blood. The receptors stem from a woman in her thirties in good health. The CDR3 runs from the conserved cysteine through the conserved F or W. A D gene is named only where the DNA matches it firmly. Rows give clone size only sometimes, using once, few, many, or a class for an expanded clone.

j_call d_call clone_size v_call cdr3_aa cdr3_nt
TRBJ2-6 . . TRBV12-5 CASGTGDMYSGANVLTF TGTGCTAGTGGCACGGGAGACATGTACTCTGGGGCCAACGTCCTGACTTTC
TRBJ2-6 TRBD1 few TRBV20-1 CSARQGATGANVLTF TGCAGTGCTAGACAGGGGGCGACTGGGGCCAACGTCCTGACTTTC
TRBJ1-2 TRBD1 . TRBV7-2 CASSLGRGRDYTF TGTGCCAGCAGCTTAGGCAGGGGGCGCGACTACACCTTC
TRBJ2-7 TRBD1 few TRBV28 CASGGLKDRAASYEQYF TGTGCCAGCGGCGGATTAAAGGACAGGGCTGCATCCTACGAGCAGTACTTC
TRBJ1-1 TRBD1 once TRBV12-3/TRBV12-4 CASSFSFTGGTEAFF TGTGCCAGCAGCTTCAGCTTCACAGGGGGCACTGAAGCTTTCTTT
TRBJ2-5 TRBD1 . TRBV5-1 CASSDTGGQEAQYF TGCGCCAGCAGCGACACAGGGGGGCAGGAGGCCCAGTACTTC
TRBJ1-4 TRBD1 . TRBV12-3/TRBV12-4 CASSPRGTGGEKLFF TGTGCCAGCAGCCCTCGCGGGACAGGGGGCGAAAAACTGTTTTTT
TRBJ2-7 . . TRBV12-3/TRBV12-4 CASSPRWESGREQYF TGTGCCAGCAGCCCCAGATGGGAAAGCGGCCGCGAGCAGTACTTC
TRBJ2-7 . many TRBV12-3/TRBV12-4 CASSPGHEQYF TGTGCCAGCAGTCCAGGTCACGAGCAGTACTTC
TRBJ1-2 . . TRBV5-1 CASSLGPGEVSNYGYTF TGCGCCAGCAGCTTGGGCCCGGGTGAAGTTTCTAACTATGGCTACACCTTC
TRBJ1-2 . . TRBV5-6 CASSPSNHGCTF TGTGCCAGTAGCCCCTCTAACCATGGCTGCACCTTC
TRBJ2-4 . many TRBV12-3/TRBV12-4 CASRLGLALNIQYF TGTGCCAGCAGGCTGGGACTGGCGCTAAACATTCAGTACTTC
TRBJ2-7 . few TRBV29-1 CSVVSQGRPYGQYF TGCAGCGTTGTATCGCAGGGACGACCCTACGGGCAGTACTTC
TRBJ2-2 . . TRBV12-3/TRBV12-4 CASRRRVTGELFF TGTGCCAGCAGACGCAGGGTTACCGGGGAGCTGTTTTTT
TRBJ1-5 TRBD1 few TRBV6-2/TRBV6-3 CASSYRGNSNQPQHF TGTGCCAGCAGCTACAGGGGTAATAGCAATCAGCCCCAGCATTTT
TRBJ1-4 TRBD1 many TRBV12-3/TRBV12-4 CASTPGQGDEKLFF TGTGCCAGCACACCGGGACAGGGGGATGAAAAACTGTTTTTT
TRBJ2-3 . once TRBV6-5 CASSYGPGAATDTQYF TGTGCCAGCAGTTACGGACCGGGGGCGGCCACAGATACGCAGTATTTT
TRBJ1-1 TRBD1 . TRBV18 CASSPTGGPPNTEAFF TGTGCCAGCTCACCTACAGGGGGGCCCCCGAACACTGAAGCTTTCTTT
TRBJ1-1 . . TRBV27 CASSPSDSKNTEAFF TGTGCCAGCAGTCCTTCGGACAGTAAGAACACTGAAGCTTTCTTT
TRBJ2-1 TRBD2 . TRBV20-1 CSASTRGGAGNEQFF TGCAGTGCTAGCACCCGCGGGGGGGCCGGCAATGAGCAGTTCTTC
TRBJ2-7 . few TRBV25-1 CASSAQGGSYEQYF TGTGCCAGCAGTGCACAGGGGGGGTCCTACGAGCAGTACTTC
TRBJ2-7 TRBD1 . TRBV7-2 CASSESGQGGEQYF TGTGCCAGCAGTGAATCAGGACAGGGTGGCGAGCAGTACTTC
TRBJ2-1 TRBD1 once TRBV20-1 CSARAAIQGRNEQFF TGCAGTGCTAGAGCGGCGATACAGGGGAGAAATGAGCAGTTCTTC
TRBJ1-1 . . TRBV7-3 CASSSQYRTEVQNTEAFF TGTGCCAGCAGCTCCCAATATCGGACGGAAGTACAGAACACTGAAGCTTTCTTT
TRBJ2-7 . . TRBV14 CASSLGFDTSYEQYF TGTGCCAGCAGCCTAGGGTTCGACACCTCCTACGAGCAGTACTTC
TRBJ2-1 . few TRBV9 CASSVAEGGAGDEQFF TGTGCCAGCAGCGTAGCTGAAGGGGGGGCCGGGGATGAGCAGTTCTTC
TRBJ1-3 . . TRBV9 CASSVDDRERNTIYF TGTGCCAGCAGCGTAGATGACAGAGAGAGAAACACCATATATTTT
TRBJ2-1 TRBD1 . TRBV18 CASSPTGTAHPGNEQFF TGTGCCAGCTCACCTACCGGGACAGCCCACCCGGGCAATGAGCAGTTCTTC
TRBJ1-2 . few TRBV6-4 CASSDSDATALKGGYTF TGTGCCAGCAGTGACTCGGACGCGACGGCCCTGAAGGGCGGCTACACCTTC
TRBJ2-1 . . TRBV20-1 CSARDLAGHEQFF TGCAGTGCTAGAGATCTCGCAGGCCATGAGCAGTTCTTC
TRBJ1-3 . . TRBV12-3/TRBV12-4 CASRQGQSGNTIYF TGTGCCAGCAGGCAGGGGCAGTCTGGAAACACCATATATTTT
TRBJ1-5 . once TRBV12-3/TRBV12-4 CASTLGRSTDTQHF TGTGCCAGCACCCTCGGGAGGAGTACAGATACGCAGCATTTT